Each of the 16 T cell receptor beta chains below was sequenced from the same sample in a study of T cells in Graves' hyperthyroidism and ophthalmopathy. Amplified TCR beta CDR3 regions came from RNA transcripts. TCR CDR3 underwent first-round RT-PCR with the HTBI primer set. TCRdb re-derived calls from the multiplex PCR reads in MiXCR, one entry per CDR3 protein. The sample consists of hundreds of thousands of distinct CDR3 sequences, about 20% of them appearing once. The sample comprised blood. Receptors originate from a woman aged 70-85 years with Graves' ophthalmopathy.

J is TRBJ2-7 and V is TRBV15, with D possibly being TRBD1 (5 bases). Trimming took off 0 bases at V and 7 bases at J, with 16 bases between the two ends. The germline V gene has CDR1 LNHNV and CDR2 YYDKDF (reference sequence). CDR3 length equals 15 residues. The DNA for the CDR3 is TGTGCCACCAGCAGAGAGAAAAGGGGTCCAGGAGAGCAGTACTTC. Its protein is CATSREKRGPGEQYF.

This chain links TRBV29-1 with TRBJ1-2; 7 positions agree with TRBD1. CDR1 SQVTM and CDR2 ANQGSEA come from the germline V gene. V lost 6 bases and J lost 7; bases outside the gene matches: 14. CDR3 length: 14 amino acids. CDR3 coding DNA: TGCAGCGTATTCTCCCCCCGACAGGGTTCTGGCTACACCTTC. It codes for CSVFSPRQGSGYTF.

The chain uses TRBV19 and TRBJ1-1, with D tentatively TRBD1 (6 bases). Trimming removed 5 bases from V and 0 bases from J, with 13 bases in between. Looked up from germline, CDR1 is LNHDA and CDR2 is SQIVND (reference sequence). The CDR3 contains 15 residues. CDR3 sequence reads: CASSRLGAMNTEAFF. The DNA of the CDR3 is TGTGCCAGTAGTCGCCTGGGGGCCATGAACACTGAAGCTTTCTTT. The full variable domain, in which reference TRBV19 and TRBJ1-1 provide the parts outside the CDR3, is DGGITQSPKYLFRKEGQNVTLSCEQNLNHDAMYWYRQDPGQGLRLIYYSQIVNDFQKGDIAEGYSVSREKKESFPLTVTSAQKNPTAFYLCASSRLGAMNTEAFFGQGTRLTVV.

This clonotype was observed at least ten times. The chain joins TRBV5-1 to TRBJ1-4; 7 bases are shared with TRBD1. The CDR3 length is 19 residues. V gave up 0 bases and J gave up 7 bases; unmatched junction bases: 18. Germline CDR1 reads SGHRS; CDR2 reads YFSETQ. This CDR3 is CASSLAFRNRGSDGEKLFF. CDR3 bases: TGCGCCAGCAGCTTGGCTTTCCGGAACAGGGGATCCGATGGTGAAAAACTGTTTTTT. The variable domain in full, completed from reference TRBV5-1 and TRBJ1-4, reads KAGVTQTPRYLIKTRGQQVTLSCSPISGHRSVSWYQQTPGQGLQFLFEYFSETQRNKGNFPGRFSGRQFSNSRSEMNVSTLELGDSALYLCASSLAFRNRGSDGEKLFFGSGTQLSVL.

The genes are TRBV20-1 and TRBJ2-1; perhaps TRBD2 as D (6 bases). CDR1 and CDR2 (germline): DFQATT, SNEGSKA (reference sequence). CDR3 length: 17 residues. The V end lost 0 bases, the J end lost 0 bases, and 15 bases lay between the germline ends. This CDR3 is CSARELGGVSSYNEQFF. CDR3 coding DNA: TGCAGTGCTAGAGAACTGGGCGGGGTTAGCTCCTACAATGAGCAGTTCTTC.

The chain joins TRBV7-6 to TRBJ1-5; D gene unclear. Trimming cost V 1 base and J 2 bases, with 9 bases left between them. The CDR3 consists of 15 residues. CDR1 is SGHVS and CDR2 is FNYEAQ in the germline V gene. The CDR3 nucleotides are TGTGCCAGCAGCTTAGAAAGTGGTGGCAATCAGCCCCAGCATTTT. Its protein product is CASSLESGGNQPQHF.

This clonotype has just a few counts. This chain uses TRBV20-1 with TRBJ1-5; 7 nucleotides line up with TRBD1. The V segment lost 4 bases and the J segment 2 bases; nucleotides outside the gene matches: 17. The CDR3 is 18 residues long. Germline lookup yields CDR1 DFQATT and CDR2 SNEGSKA (reference sequence). The CDR3 here is CSAKGPGGPVMGNQPQHF. CDR3 nucleotide sequence: TGCAGTGCTAAGGGGCCAGGGGGGCCCGTAATGGGCAATCAGCCCCAGCATTTT.

The rearrangement links TRBV19 to TRBJ2-5, with D perhaps matching TRBD1 or TRBD2 (5 bases each). Between the trimmed V and J ends, which lost 4 bases and 0 bases, there was a span of 15 bases. The CDR3 contains 16 residues. Germline-derived CDR1 and CDR2 are LNHDA and SQIVND (reference sequence). CDR3 region: CASSSPRDEYQETQYF. The CDR3 DNA sequence: TGTGCCAGTAGTAGCCCCCGGGACGAATACCAAGAGACCCAGTACTTC.

The chain joins TRBV7-2 to TRBJ2-7; 7 bases are shared with TRBD1. Losses at the gene ends were 5 bases for V and 2 bases for J; bases not matched to a gene: 6. CDR3 length: 14 amino acids. CDR1 SGHTA and CDR2 FQGNSA come from the germline V gene. The CDR3 sequence: CASSNLQGAYEQYF. CDR3 nucleotide sequence: TGTGCCAGCAGCAACCTTCAGGGGGCCTACGAGCAGTACTTC.

In its sample, this clonotype was seen a few times. The conserved phenylalanine or tryptophan normally closing the CDR3 is absent here, so this likely arose from a read error. V and J are TRBV7-9 and TRBJ1-1; D is unresolved. This CDR3 has 12 residues. Germline V gene sequence: CDR1 SEHNR, CDR2 FQNEAQ (reference sequence). Trimming took 6 bases from V and 1 from J, leaving 6 bases between them. The CDR3 bases are TGTGCCAGCAGAAGGGAGAACACTGAAGCTTTCTCT. It is translated as CASRRENTEAFS.

The chain couples TRBV7-9 to TRBJ1-3; tentative D call: TRBD1 (6 bases). The CDR3 is 16 residues long. Trimming shortened V by 6 bases and J by 0 bases, and 15 bases separated the two germline ends. Germline CDR1 SEHNR, CDR2 FQNEAQ (reference sequence). The CDR3 DNA sequence: TGTGCCAGCAGGACAACAGGGACCTACTCTGGAAACACCATATATTTT. Its protein is CASRTTGTYSGNTIYF.

This clonotype was counted between two and nine times. The rearrangement links TRBV10-3 to TRBJ2-1, with a possible D match to TRBD1 (5 bases). CDR3 length: 12 amino acids. Germline CDR1 and CDR2: ENHRY and SYGVKD. Trimming left V 10 bases short and J 8 bases short, with 15 bases between. The CDR3 sequence is CATSRGQDEQFF. CDR3 coding DNA: TGTGCCACTAGTAGGGGCCAAGATGAGCAGTTCTTC.

A few counts support this clonotype. This chain links TRBV27 with TRBJ2-7; 10 bases are shared with TRBD1. This CDR3 has 15 amino acids. The ends lost 4 bases at V and 6 bases at J; junction bases unmatched: 9. Germline CDR1 and CDR2: MNHEY and SMNVEV (reference sequence). The CDR3 bases are TGTGCCAGCAGTTCCCGAGGGACAGGGGCGGTCGAGCAGTACTTC. The encoded protein is CASSSRGTGAVEQYF.

V gene TRBV6-1 combines with J gene TRBJ1-1; D call uncertain. The germline V gene has CDR1 MNHNS and CDR2 SASEGT. The CDR3 contains 14 residues. Trimming cost V 6 bases and J 2 bases, with 13 bases left between them. CDR3 residues: CASSYPPPNTEAFF. CDR3 sequence (DNA): TGTGCCAGCAGCTATCCCCCTCCCAACACTGAAGCTTTCTTT.

This clonotype was seen only a few times. The genes are TRBV7-9 and TRBJ1-2; a weak D match, TRBD1 (6 bases). Trimming cost V 1 base and J 4 bases, with 10 bases left between them. Germline lookup yields CDR1 SEHNR and CDR2 FQNEAQ (reference sequence). CDR3 length equals 14 residues. CDR3 sequence reads: CASSLGGQPYGYTF. The CDR3, as DNA: TGTGCCAGCAGCTTAGGAGGACAGCCCTATGGCTACACCTTC.

This clonotype occurred a few times. The CDR3 region is CASSYDGYFGYF. The CDR3 DNA is TGTGCCAGCAGTTATGACGGGTATTTCGGGTACTTC. This chain joins TRBV5-5 and TRBJ2-5; no reliable D call. Trimming took off 5 bases at V and 13 bases at J, with 18 bases between the two ends. The germline CDR1 and CDR2 sequences are SGHKS and YYEKEE (reference sequence). The CDR3 consists of 12 residues.